Shown below are 5 T cell receptor beta chains from a single sample sequenced in a study of PD-L1 blockade in urothelial cancer. The data were produced by immunoSEQ multiplex PCR, yet TCRdb's version contains in-frame clones alone and is incomplete. The sample yields tens of thousands of clones, approximately 88% seen once. Time point specified: pretreatment peripheral blood. The sample consisted of PBMCs, taken around atezolizumab (anti-PD-L1) treatment. Every receptor here comes from a woman in her fifties or sixties with urothelial cancer.

This chain joins TRBV9 and TRBJ1-2; D is possibly TRBD1 (6 bases). The CDR3 is 16 amino acids. Per germline, CDR1 SGDLS and CDR2 YYNGEE. V shed 3 bases and J shed 2 bases, with 17 bases lying between them. The CDR3 spells CASSGMGGGLNYGYTF. DNA of the CDR3: TGTGCCAGCAGCGGGATGGGGGGGGGCCTAAACTATGGCTACACCTTC.

The J gene is TRBJ2-7, the V gene TRBV14; TRBD2 aligns across 7 bases. Germline V gives CDR1 SGHDN, CDR2 FVKESK. Unmatched junction bases numbered 8, after V lost 2 bases and J lost 1 base. CDR3 length: 16 amino acids. The CDR3: CASSQRAGARSYEQYF. CDR3 in DNA: TGTGCCAGCAGCCAACGGGCGGGAGCGAGATCCTACGAGCAGTACTTC.

This chain connects TRBV28 to TRBJ1-5; TRBD1 aligns across 10 bases. The CDR3 loop spans 13 amino acids. Germline lookup yields CDR1 MDHEN and CDR2 SYDVKM. The ends lost 7 bases at V and 6 bases at J; junction bases unmatched: 3. CDR3 nucleotides: TGTGCCAGCATTCGACAGGGGGCTCAGCCCCAGCATTTT. It encodes CASIRQGAQPQHF.

The chain is built from TRBV6-1 and TRBJ1-1; no clear D gene. CDR3 size: 14 residues. CDR1 and CDR2 from the germline V gene are MNHNS and SASEGT. Trimming stripped 2 bases from V and 4 bases from J, with 11 bases between. CDR3 sequence: CASSEFGYSTEAFF. The CDR3 DNA follows: TGTGCCAGCAGTGAATTCGGATACAGCACTGAAGCTTTCTTT.

The V call is TRBV5-6, the J call TRBJ2-1; 8 bases are shared with TRBD2. The V and J ends lost 4 bases and 4 bases, in that order; junction bases with no gene match: 7. The CDR3 is 15 residues long. CDR1 and CDR2 from the germline V gene are SGHDT and YYEEEE. The CDR3 coding sequence is TGTGCCAGCAGCGAGGCGGGGGGCCCGTACAATGAGCAGTTCTTC. The encoded protein is CASSEAGGPYNEQFF.